A selection of T cell receptor beta chains follows, all from one sample in a study of cytomegalovirus exposure and HLA in healthy donors. The repertoire was sequenced with immunoSEQ multiplex PCR; TCRdb's copy has only in-frame clones and lacks some. The table lists 100,000 to 150,000 clones, around 70% of them singletons, with about 3% in the top ten. The sample comprised PBMCs. These receptors all come from a woman between 55 and 75 years old in good health and CMV-seropositive. The conserved cysteine and the conserved F or W are not part of the CDR3 here. The size field is filled for only some rows; it gives once, few, many or a size class.

>TRBV19|NA
ASSAGLAGVADTQY
>TRBV15|NA
ATSTRLAGASYNEQF
>TRBV25-1|NA
ASSETSGGVSSYEQY
>TRBV2|NA
ASMLGDLYGYT
>TRBV4-1|few
ASSQESTGLSPLH
>TRBV9|NA
ASSEGGGNSPLH
>TRBV10-3|NA
AISEAAPAYEQY
>TRBV6-6|NA
ASSYPNRGLYGYT
>TRBV6-5|NA
ASSFGIPSSGNTIY
>TRBV13|NA
ASSSTGRTEAF
>TRBV10-3|NA
AMRGVGDTQY
>TRBV6-6|NA
ASSSRTAPYEQY
>TRBV2|NA
ASSGRGANYGYT
>TRBV27|NA
ASSLGTNPQY
>TRBV25-1|NA
ASSGQGLYQPQH
>TRBV11-3|NA
ASSLAGETQY
>TRBV19|once
ASRLAGVSTDTQY
>TRBV13|once
ASNFPGGLQDQAF
>TRBV5-1|NA
ASSFGTGGYYGYT
>TRBV6-6|once
ASSYSRTSLDEQY
>TRBV5-1|NA
ASSLELGGAYEQY
>TRBV6-1|NA
ASSETRLGNEQF
>TRBV7-9|NA
ASSSRGGGYNEQF
>TRBV6-5|NA
ASITGGDSGNTIY
>TRBV5-1|few
ASSLVAGGLDYGYT
>TRBV4-2|few
ASSQGLASTDTQY
>TRBV4-1|NA
ASSQQSRSNQPQH
>TRBV18|once
ASSPRTGELF
>TRBV7-3|NA
ASSLTAANTGELF
>TRBV19|NA
ASSQIQQPQH
>TRBV19|NA
ASSSSGGALDTQY
>TRBV25-1|few
ASSESLGREDYT
>TRBV11-2|NA
ASSLEAGSSYEQY
>TRBV5-4|NA
ASSLVAGLSYNEQF
>TRBV2|NA
ASRGFDRGPTGELF
>TRBV25-1|NA
ASSGRGGGGSGANVLT
>TRBV10-3|few
ATINRGLAAYEQY
>TRBV15|NA
ATSKWEDQPQH
>TRBV12-2|NA
ASRPLGEPRNIQY
>TRBV28|NA
ASTISGTGFYEQY
>TRBV4-1|NA
ASSQDRLRAGGRETQY
>TRBV19|NA
ASSLDPQGVGSPLH
>TRBV7-6|NA
ASSHRDFNYGYT
>TRBV2|NA
ASSEEASGQETQY
>TRBV2|NA
ASIPLPQGTGYT
>TRBV5-1|NA
ASSLGQDAAEAF
>TRBV18|NA
ASSQLRDRGRGVTEAF
>TRBV19|NA
ASSRDIDGYT
>TRBV10-2|NA
ASKDGLASGEQF
>TRBV19|NA
ASSLAGAATDTQY
>TRBV19|few
ASSTEGDTQY
>TRBV19|NA
ASSMQRGGPYEQY
>TRBV7-8|NA
ASSLFQGNQPQH